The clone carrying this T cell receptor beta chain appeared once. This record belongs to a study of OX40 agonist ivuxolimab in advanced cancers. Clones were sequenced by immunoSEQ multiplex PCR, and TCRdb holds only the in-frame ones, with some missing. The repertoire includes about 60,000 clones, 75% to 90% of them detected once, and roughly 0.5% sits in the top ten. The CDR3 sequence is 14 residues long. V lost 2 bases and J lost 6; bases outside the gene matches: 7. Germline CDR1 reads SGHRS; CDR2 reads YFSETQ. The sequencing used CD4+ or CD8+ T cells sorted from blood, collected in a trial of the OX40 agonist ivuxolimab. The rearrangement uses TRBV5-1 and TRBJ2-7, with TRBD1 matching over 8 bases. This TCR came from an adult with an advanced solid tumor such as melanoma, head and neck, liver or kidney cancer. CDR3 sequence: CASSFTGTGTEQYF. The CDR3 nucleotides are TGCGCCAGCAGCTTTACCGGGACAGGAACCGAGCAGTACTTC. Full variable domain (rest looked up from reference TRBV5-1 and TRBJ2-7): KAGVTQTPRYLIKTRGQQVTLSCSPISGHRSVSWYQQTPGQGLQFLFEYFSETQRNKGNFPGRFSGRQFSNSRSEMNVSTLELGDSALYLCASSFTGTGTEQYFGPGTRLTVT.